This TCR beta chain derives from a study of cytomegalovirus exposure and HLA in healthy donors (dated 2017 in TCRdb). Some background on the complete study: In an earlier analysis of 450 to 750 of the donors, around 300 Gb of sequence data and approximately 100 million unique TCR beta sequences from about 179 million T cells were reported. An early release that covered 500 to 800 HLA-typed donors contained approximately 300 gigabases of sequencing data and 75 million to 100 million unique TCR sequences. Of the roughly 400 genotyped donors, around 81% fell in the genetic ancestry cluster associated with self-reported Caucasian donors. The study aimed to test whether signatures of past pathogen exposure could be identified by cataloging public T cell receptors. The study profiled the T cell repertoires of hundreds of subjects by immunosequencing and related them to cytomegalovirus serostatus. Besides the first cohort of about 730 subjects, a separate validation cohort made up of 120 different subjects was used. High-throughput TCR immunosequencing, statistical association of individual TCRs with disease status, and machine learning were combined to predict cytomegalovirus infection status. To study patterns of TCR occurrence, a later analysis re-analyzed previously published TCR beta repertoires from just over 650 donors and added high-resolution HLA genotyping. The later analysis used no new phenotypic data to find candidate immune exposures, relying instead on TCR beta sequences and their occurrence across donors. To decide whether each TCR beta V gene segment behaved as functional or pseudogenic, an earlier analysis of some 600 of the donors relied on high-throughput TCR beta sequencing. Donor age, sex, ethnicity and CMV serostatus were collected together with the repertoire data. A later genetic analysis took genome-wide SNP genotypes for about 60% of the roughly 670 donors and used that subset as a discovery cohort. All discovery cohort repertoires had been generated on a single sequencing platform. HLA typing included class I and class II loci at four-digit resolution. Typing coverage varied by locus: about 620-630 donors for A, B, C, DRB1 and DQB1; approximately 500 for DQA1; 600 to 610 for DPA1; 450 to 480 for DPB1. Several DR-DQ haplotypes were treated as single units for association and clustering because of strong linkage in the cohort. Among about 360 genotyped donors of the cohort, an average of about 240,000 unique TCR beta nucleotide sequences were sequenced per donor, roughly 20% of them non-productive.

Overall results and qualifications from the work: Several of the top co-occurrence clusters appeared to be linked to parvovirus B19, influenza, CMV and Epstein-Barr virus, according to a later analysis. A further reported finding was that TCR beta sequences accurately predicted the HLA-A and HLA-B alleles for most subjects in the first cohort. In an earlier analysis of over 550 of the donors, most TCR beta V segments were observed in productive rearrangements about 87% or about 30% of the time, broadly matching IMGT annotations. Some IMGT-functional V segments, including TRBV6-2 and TRBV6-3, could not be told apart with the 87-base-pair reads, so those segments were excluded. In both the original and validation cohorts, the classifier was reported to diagnose cytomegalovirus status with high specificity and sensitivity. The only immune exposure information available for the cohort was CMV serostatus. Specific HLA alleles were associated with 15,000 to 20,000 TCR beta sequences at a false discovery rate of 0.05 in a later analysis. A later genetic analysis associated a missense DCLRE1C variant with V-gene and J-gene trimming of TCR beta chains, and an independent cohort replicated the association. Across donors, most TCR sequences were observed very rarely, whereas some public TCRs were present in many individuals. Presence/absence analyses assumed roughly uniform sequencing depth across donors, an assumption that may not hold. It was suggested by the authors that the approach could potentially be generalized to other disease states and immunological phenotypes. The cohort was sequenced for TCR beta chains only, and without alpha or paired-chain data the features that could be detected were limited. Fewer than 20 rarely observed V segments, including chromosome 9 orphons, were excluded from the earlier analysis of some 590 of the donors because counts were too low. The study gave a list of 150 to 200 TCR beta chains associated with cytomegalovirus. In a later analysis, HLA-associated TCR beta chains showed more clonal expansion and lower generation probabilities than non-associated chains that were equally common. In a later analysis, the rate of TCR association differed among HLA loci, with DRB1 alleles having the most associated TCRs and HLA-C alleles having the fewest. A few of the identified cytomegalovirus-associated TCR beta chains were confirmed in vitro to be specific for cytomegalovirus antigens. Linkage disequilibrium might explain the correlated functional status among segregating V segments, but an unknown experimental factor could not be excluded. According to a later analysis, most CMV-associated TCR beta chains appeared to be HLA-restricted, and the HLA associations seemed to be driven largely by CMV exposure. Because HLA typing was missing for some donors at each locus, association tests included only the typed subset. A later genetic analysis reported fewer N-insertions in productive TCRs among donors in an Asian-associated ancestry cluster than the roughly 690-donor mean. Assigning TCR associations to individual alleles was difficult when HLA alleles, especially DR and DQ, strongly co-occurred. A cluster of highly shared sequence variants was judged likely to be a technical artifact of the sequencing pipeline.

In total, approximately 690 healthy bone marrow donors made up the cohort. All cohort members were sampled while nominally healthy, although unrecorded immune exposures were likely present. The donor tested CMV seropositive, placing the donor among the 310 or so seropositive members of the cohort. Each donor provided a peripheral blood sample, and peripheral blood mononuclear cells were used for TCR beta sequencing. The Qiagen DNeasy Blood Extraction Kit was used to extract genomic DNA from the blood cell samples. With respect to this clone: Its specific antigen is unknown.

Receptor libraries were prepared by the immunoSEQ multiplex PCR assay. The multiplex PCR relied on a mix of 60 forward primers for TCR Vbeta segments and 13 reverse primers for TCR Jbeta segments. Amplification of the CDR3 region of rearranged TCR beta genes was performed with a multiplex PCR assay on genomic DNA. The Illumina HiSeq System was used to sequence the amplified TCR beta libraries as 87-base-pair reads. Turning to the authors' computational methods: In a later analysis, tens of millions of unique TCR beta chains were counted across the 500 to 850 repertoires, and roughly 11 million of these chains were shared by at least two donors. A nearest-neighbor algorithm error-corrected the raw reads and collapsed the reads into unique sequences, merging closely related sequences to remove PCR and sequencing errors. Alignment of CDR3 sequences to IMGT reference sequences was used to assign V, D and J gene segments. For a sequence to be retained, at least a six-nucleotide match to both a V gene segment and a J gene segment was required. Rearrangements were classified as productive when the CDR3 lacked stop codons and remained in frame with V and J, and all other rearrangements were classified as non-productive. CDR3 was defined by IMGT convention, running from the second conserved V-encoded cysteine to the conserved J-encoded phenylalanine. In an earlier analysis of approximately 500 of the donors, sequences lacking an unambiguous match to a single V gene segment were excluded. In an earlier analysis of roughly 500 of the donors, V segments were called functional above 56.7% productive rearrangements and were called segregating when the between-donor standard deviation exceeded 5%. A statistical classification framework was built for diagnosing cytomegalovirus status from the catalog of TCR beta chain sequences. V and J gene assignment, in a later analysis, came from comparing TCR nucleotide sequences with IMGT/GENE-DB human TR gene sequences. The TCRdist pipeline was used in a later analysis to assign CDR3 sequences and most-parsimonious VDJ recombination scenarios. In a later analysis, every TCR beta chain was defined by the combination of its CDR3 amino acid sequence and its V-gene family, and reads without a unique V-gene family were dropped. To address suspected cross-contamination and a sequencing artifact, a later analysis removed over 500 highly shared, low-generation-probability nucleotide sequences. In a later analysis, a clonal expansion index for each public chain was calculated from normalized within-repertoire ranks of inferred template counts. In a later analysis, generation probabilities were computed using a VDJ recombination model fitted to out-of-frame rearrangements, and the results were checked against IGoR. In a later analysis, hypergeometric tests were used to score TCR-TCR, TCR-HLA and TCR-CMV co-occurrence, with a repertoire-size bias correction applied to TCR pairs. A later analysis estimated false discovery rates by permuting HLA or CMV assignments 20 times. In a later analysis, co-occurring TCRs were grouped with DBSCAN, and TCRdist sequence similarity was added when clustering was performed within HLA-allele-positive subsets. Repertoires with fewer than 30,000 or more than 120,000 public chains were left out of co-occurrence clustering, as were four to six repertoires with anomalous nucleotide sharing. The immuneACCESS repertoire file appears here via TCRdb, limited to in-frame rearrangements. These files lack a portion of the clones; in checked studies, under half of the deficit traces to unresolved V genes, and the cause of the others is not known. V, J and clone size are taken as reported in that table, and D and trimming were inferred from the DNA itself. The data table for this sample lists around 64,000 clones. Of the sample, approximately 2.4% is held by the ten largest clones.

The CDR3 numbers 13 residues from cysteine through phenylalanine. The only DNA kept is the CDR3, 39 bases in frame from the first base. The junction shows trimming of 5 bases on V and 4 bases on J, plus 11 bases between the germline ends. CDR1 is given as SGHTA and CDR2 as FQGNSA, both from the germline V gene. Sequenced material: PBMCs. The chain was built from TRBV7-2 and TRBJ1-2; the D gene lacks a confident call. This clonotype originated in a female donor in good health and CMV-seropositive. The CDR3 protein: CASSAHGGYGYTF. The sequenced DNA is TGTGCCAGCAGCGCTCACGGCGGCTATGGCTACACCTTC.